The present TCR beta chain was sequenced within a study of CD8 T cells in ankylosing spondylitis. TCRdb re-derived calls from the 5' RACE reads in MiXCR, one entry per CDR3 protein. The sample records approximately 220,000 distinct CDR3 sequences, approximately 24% being singletons. At least ten counts were recorded for this clonotype. V was clipped by 1 base and J by 5 bases, with 12 bases between them. The V gene's germline CDR1 is SGHDT and CDR2 YYEEEE. The CDR3 loop spans 14 amino acids. The sequenced material came from blood, either unsorted or a sorted T cell fraction (not recorded which). The chain combines TRBV5-6 with TRBJ1-1; a possible D gene is TRBD1 (5 bases). The source of this sequence is a male donor with ankylosing spondylitis or in good health (not recorded which). The CDR3 sequence: CASSLQGWATEAFF. Here the CDR3 DNA reads TGTGCCAGCAGCTTGCAGGGATGGGCGACTGAAGCTTTCTTT.